This passage covers 32 T cell receptor beta chains from one sample sequenced in a study of T cell responses to AZD1222 COVID-19 vaccine. Only in-frame clones appear in the TCRdb table, and some are missing; sequencing was by immunoSEQ multiplex PCR. The profile shows about 140,000 clones, more than 70% of them singletons. The sample here was peripheral blood, taken on day 0 of AZD1222 vaccination. Receptor source: an adult in good health.

V usage is TRBV5-4 and J usage is TRBJ1-2; D call uncertain. The V end lost 9 bases, the J end lost 4 bases, and 16 bases lay between the germline ends. This CDR3 is 13 amino acids long. The germline gives CDR1 SGHNT, CDR2 YYREEE (reference sequence). The CDR3 nucleotides read TGTGCCACCCCCCTTGACGGAGGCTATGGCTACACCTTC. Translated: CATPLDGGYGYTF.

The chain employs TRBV5-8 and TRBJ1-2; D not resolved. This CDR3 region has 14 residues. Germline CDR1 SGHTS, CDR2 YDEGEE. The V and J ends lost 4 bases and 4 bases respectively, with 14 bases between them. Here the CDR3 DNA reads TGTGCCAGCAGCCCTGTACGGGGATCCTATGGCTACACCTTC. It is translated as CASSPVRGSYGYTF.

The chain links TRBV7-2 to TRBJ1-2; D not certain. This CDR3 is 14 amino acids long. Trimming pared 5 bases from V and 1 base from J, leaving 11 bases between. Per germline, CDR1 SGHTA and CDR2 FQGNSA. This CDR3 reads CASSQTPFNYGYTF. The CDR3 DNA reads TGTGCCAGCAGCCAAACCCCCTTTAACTATGGCTACACCTTC.

The CDR3 DNA reads as TGTGCCAGCAGGCCGTCCGGGATGGAGACCCAGTACTTC. Its translation: CASRPSGMETQYF. The rearrangement uses TRBV28 and TRBJ2-5; a weak D match, TRBD2 (5 bases). The germline CDR1 and CDR2 sequences are MDHEN and SYDVKM. V lost 6 bases and J 5 bases, leaving 13 bases between the germline ends. This CDR3 comprises 13 residues.

The chain joins TRBV10-2 to TRBJ2-7; 7 bases fit TRBD1. CDR3 length equals 13 residues. Looked up from germline, CDR1 is WSHSY and CDR2 is SAAADI. With V trimmed by 5 bases and J by 3 bases, 4 bases remained unmatched. This CDR3 reads CASSWTGDYEQYF. CDR3 nucleotides: TGCGCCAGCAGTTGGACAGGAGACTACGAGCAGTACTTC.

This rearrangement joins TRBV4-3 to TRBJ2-3; D unclear. Germline V CDR1 and CDR2: LGHNA, YSLEER. The CDR3 length is 16 residues. V dropped 1 base and J dropped 1 base, with 12 bases sitting between them. CDR3 amino acids: CASSQALGIGTDTQYF. The DNA for the CDR3 is TGCGCCAGCAGCCAAGCGCTAGGGATCGGCACAGATACGCAGTATTTT.

The chain links TRBV2 to TRBJ2-7, with D unclear. The germline V gene encodes CDR1 SNHLY and CDR2 FYNNEI. This CDR3 comprises 15 residues. V gave up 4 bases and J gave up 0 bases, with 13 bases separating them. The CDR3 sequence is CASSGRHHNSYEQYF. CDR3 nucleotide sequence: TGTGCCAGCAGTGGCCGACACCATAACTCCTACGAGCAGTACTTC.

This rearrangement joins TRBV6-6 to TRBJ2-1; D perhaps matches TRBD2 (5 bases). CDR3 size: 14 residues. Germline V gene lookup returns CDR1 MNHNY and CDR2 SVGAGI (reference sequence). The CDR3 region has the DNA TGTGCTACCCGAGAGGGCTGGTCCTACAATGAGCAGTTCTTC. It codes for CATREGWSYNEQFF.

V and J are TRBV13 and TRBJ1-1; TRBD1 is a possible D gene (6 bases). The germline V gene encodes CDR1 PRHDT and CDR2 FYEKMQ (reference sequence). The CDR3 is 15 residues long. V dropped 4 bases and J dropped 1 base, with 13 bases sitting between them. The CDR3 DNA follows: TGTGCCAGCAGCTCCCATCCGGGACAGAACACTGAAGCTTTCTTT. This codes for CASSSHPGQNTEAFF.

This clone was counted once. The rearrangement links TRBV7-2 to TRBJ2-1; D is perhaps TRBD1 (6 bases). Germline CDR1 is SGHTA and CDR2 is FQGNSA. The CDR3 contains 16 residues. V was trimmed by 4 bases and J by 1 base, leaving 14 bases between them. DNA for the CDR3: TGTGCCAGCAGCTCCTTGGGGGCCAATTCCTACAATGAGCAGTTCTTC. This codes for CASSSLGANSYNEQFF.

The V gene is TRBV30, the J gene TRBJ1-3; D remains unclear. CDR3 length: 11 residues. V shed 0 bases and J shed 5 bases, with 2 bases lying between them. Germline-derived CDR1 and CDR2 are GTSNPN and SVGIG (reference sequence). This chain's CDR3 is CAWSVRNTIYF. CDR3 bases: TGTGCCTGGAGTGTGCGAAACACCATATATTTT.

The chain has TRBV7-8 and TRBJ2-7; either TRBD1 or TRBD2 may fit D (5 bases each). V gave up 0 bases and J gave up 9 bases, with 15 bases separating them. This CDR3 spans 14 amino acids. The germline gives CDR1 SGHVS, CDR2 FQNEAQ. The CDR3 is CASSLAVGELGQYF. DNA for the CDR3: TGTGCCAGCAGCTTAGCGGTAGGGGAGTTGGGGCAGTACTTC.

V gene TRBV21-1 combines with J gene TRBJ2-1. TRBV21-1 is designated a pseudogene. The CDR3 consists of 21 residues. The CDR3: CASSKALFCLGGQIRFDEQFF. CDR3 bases: TGTGCCAGCAGCAAAGCGCTTTTTTGTTTGGGAGGACAGATTAGGTTCGATGAGCAGTTCTTC.

This clone came up once. V usage is TRBV5-4 and J usage is TRBJ2-2; no firm D call. This CDR3 region has 13 residues. The germline V gene encodes CDR1 SGHNT and CDR2 YYREEE (reference sequence). Trimming took off 3 bases at V and 4 bases at J, with 7 bases between the two ends. CDR3 DNA sequence: TGTGCCAGCAGCTATATCGGCACCGGGGAGCTGTTTTTT. This codes for CASSYIGTGELFF.

The sample holds one count of this clone. The J gene is TRBJ2-5, the V gene TRBV5-4, with no clear D. V was trimmed by 4 bases and J by 2 bases, leaving 15 bases between them. Germline loops: CDR1 SGHNT, CDR2 YYREEE (reference sequence). CDR3 length equals 15 residues. DNA of the CDR3: TGTGCCAGCAGCCCCCCTTTCGTCAAACAAGAGACCCAGTACTTC. Residues: CASSPPFVKQETQYF. The full variable domain, in which reference TRBV5-4 and TRBJ2-5 provide the parts outside the CDR3, is ETGVTQSPTHLIKTRGQQVTLRCSSQSGHNTVSWYQQALGQGPQFIFQYYREEENGRGNFPPRFSGLQFPNYSSELNVNALELDDSALYLCASSPPFVKQETQYFGPGTRLLVL.

This clone showed up just a few times. V usage is TRBV6-4 and J usage is TRBJ2-3; tentatively, D is TRBD2 (6 bases). Trimming pared 3 bases from V and 5 bases from J, leaving 18 bases between. CDR3 length: 16 residues. Germline assignment: CDR1 MRHNA and CDR2 SNTAGT. The CDR3 bases are TGTGCCAGCAGTGAAGTTCCCGGGGGAGAGGTAGATACGCAGTATTTT. Its translation is CASSEVPGGEVDTQYF.

This chain links TRBV7-8 with TRBJ2-5; the match to TRBD2 covers 10 bases. The V gene's germline CDR1 is SGHVS and CDR2 FQNEAQ. CDR3 length: 18 residues. The V segment lost 5 bases and the J segment 2 bases; nucleotides outside the gene matches: 14. The CDR3 DNA reads as TGTGCCAGCAGCCCTCTAGCAGCGGGAGGGCCAGGACAAGAGACCCAGTACTTC. Translated, it gives CASSPLAAGGPGQETQYF.

The genes are TRBV6-6 and TRBJ2-1; 7 nucleotides agree with TRBD2. Trimming took 2 bases from V and 2 from J; bases not matched to a gene: 0. The germline CDR1 and CDR2 sequences are MNHNY and SVGAGI (reference sequence). The CDR3 has 14 amino acids. The CDR3, as DNA: TGTGCCAGCAGTTACGGGACTACCTACAATGAGCAGTTCTTC. Its translation: CASSYGTTYNEQFF.

This clone was found once. The rearrangement links TRBV7-9 to TRBJ1-1, with D uncertain. CDR3 length: 13 amino acids. Germline V gene lookup returns CDR1 SEHNR and CDR2 FQNEAQ (reference sequence). The germline V and J ends were trimmed by 6 bases and 2 bases, with 10 bases remaining between them. The chain's CDR3 is CASRTTGNTEAFF. Written as DNA, the CDR3 is TGTGCCAGCAGAACTACGGGAAACACTGAAGCTTTCTTT.

The chain combines TRBV28 with TRBJ2-1, with D perhaps TRBD1 or TRBD2 (5 bases each). Germline CDR1 is MDHEN and CDR2 is SYDVKM. The CDR3 has 14 amino acids. V lost 3 bases and J lost 5, with 11 bases in between. The CDR3: CASSLGEWDNEQFF. The CDR3 region has the DNA TGTGCCAGCAGTTTGGGGGAGTGGGACAATGAGCAGTTCTTC.

This clone was seen only once. The chain uses TRBV5-1 and TRBJ1-1; 7 nucleotides line up with TRBD1. Losses at the gene ends were 4 bases for V and 2 bases for J; bases not matched to a gene: 5. Germline CDR1 reads SGHRS; CDR2 reads YFSETQ. The CDR3 has 14 amino acids. CDR3 sequence: CASSPRTGNTEAFF. Here the CDR3 DNA reads TGCGCCAGCAGCCCGAGGACAGGTAACACTGAAGCTTTCTTT. Full variable domain (rest looked up from reference TRBV5-1 and TRBJ1-1): KAGVTQTPRYLIKTRGQQVTLSCSPISGHRSVSWYQQTPGQGLQFLFEYFSETQRNKGNFPGRFSGRQFSNSRSEMNVSTLELGDSALYLCASSPRTGNTEAFFGQGTRLTVV.

This clone was seen only once. J is TRBJ2-7 and V is TRBV6-5; no firm D call. V was pared by 2 bases and J by 2 bases, with 13 bases between. Germline V gene sequence: CDR1 MNHEY, CDR2 SVGAGI. This CDR3 has 15 amino acids. The CDR3 loop reads CASSYGPADTYEQYF. CDR3 coding DNA: TGTGCCAGCAGTTACGGGCCTGCAGACACCTACGAGCAGTACTTC.

The chain combines TRBV11-3 with TRBJ2-3; a weak D match, TRBD1 (6 bases). The CDR3 is 16 amino acids. V was pared by 4 bases and J by 0 bases, with 14 bases between. Germline V lookup: CDR1 SGHNT, CDR2 YENEEA. The CDR3 DNA sequence: TGTGCCAGCAGCTGGGGGCAGGGTCGTAGCACAGATACGCAGTATTTT. It specifies CASSWGQGRSTDTQYF.

Only a few counts were recorded for this clone. The V and J genes are TRBV5-1 and TRBJ2-7; the match to TRBD1 covers 10 bases. The germline V gene has CDR1 SGHRS and CDR2 YFSETQ. V lost 0 bases and J lost 4; bases outside the gene matches: 4. The CDR3 is made up of 15 amino acids. CDR3 amino acids: CASSLETGGRYEQYF. DNA of the CDR3: TGCGCCAGCAGCTTGGAGACAGGGGGCAGGTACGAGCAGTACTTC.

The chain recombines TRBV19 with TRBJ1-6; no reliable D call. This CDR3 is built from 12 residues. The germline V gene encodes CDR1 LNHDA and CDR2 SQIVND (reference sequence). Trimming cost V 9 bases and J 10 bases, with 13 bases left between them. CDR3 nucleotides: TGTGCCAGCAAACAGATGGGGTCACCCCTCCACTTT. Protein product: CASKQMGSPLHF.

The V call is TRBV19, the J call TRBJ1-1; D is unclear. The CDR3 contains 13 residues. In germline, CDR1 is LNHDA, CDR2 SQIVND (reference sequence). With 0 bases removed from V and 8 bases from J, the gap between germline ends came to 10 bases. CDR3 in amino acids: CASSIDKDGEAFF. CDR3 bases: TGTGCCAGTAGTATAGATAAGGACGGAGAAGCTTTCTTT.

This chain uses TRBV6-5 with TRBJ1-1, with no clear D. Looked up from germline, CDR1 is MNHEY and CDR2 is SVGAGI. This CDR3 contains 14 residues. V was cut by 5 bases and J by 5 bases, with 15 bases left in between. CDR3 nucleotides: TGTGCCAGCAGTCGGGCCGGGAAGTTAACTGAAGCTTTCTTT. Amino acid sequence: CASSRAGKLTEAFF.

The gene calls are TRBV14 and TRBJ2-1; D possibly corresponds to TRBD1 (5 bases). The CDR3 loop spans 14 amino acids. The germline V and J ends were trimmed by 0 bases and 6 bases, with 9 bases remaining between them. Germline loops: CDR1 SGHDN, CDR2 FVKESK. Here the CDR3 reads CASSQDRVSNEQFF. Written as DNA, the CDR3 is TGTGCCAGCAGCCAAGACAGGGTGAGCAATGAGCAGTTCTTC.

This chain connects TRBV18 to TRBJ2-7; 9 bases map to TRBD2. Germline lookup yields CDR1 KGHSH and CDR2 LQKENI. The ends lost 0 bases at V and 7 bases at J; junction bases unmatched: 10. CDR3 length: 16 residues. CDR3 protein: CASSPPFVGLAREQYF. CDR3 nucleotide sequence: TGTGCCAGCTCACCACCGTTTGTTGGACTAGCGAGGGAGCAGTACTTC. The full variable domain, in which reference TRBV18 and TRBJ2-7 provide the parts outside the CDR3, is NAGVMQNPRHLVRRRGQEARLRCSPMKGHSHVYWYRQLPEEGLKFMVYLQKENIIDESGMPKERFSAEFPKEGPSILRIQQVVRGDSAAYFCASSPPFVGLAREQYFGPGTRLTVT.

The count of this clone is one. The V and J genes are TRBV5-8 and TRBJ1-1; D unclear. Deletions cut 5 bases from V and 7 bases from J, with 9 bases between. The CDR3 is 11 amino acids. Germline assignment: CDR1 SGHTS and CDR2 YDEGEE. In nucleotides, the CDR3 is TGTGCCAGCAGTTCCTGGGTTGAAGCTTTCTTT. It specifies CASSSWVEAFF.

Only one count was recorded for this clone. This chain links TRBV11-2 with TRBJ2-7, with D tentatively TRBD2 (5 bases). Per the germline V gene, CDR1 is SGHAT and CDR2 is FQNNGV. The V and J ends lost 5 bases and 3 bases respectively, with 14 bases between them. This CDR3 has 14 residues. CDR3 loop: CASSPGVSYYEQYF. The CDR3 DNA follows: TGTGCCAGCAGCCCCGGGGTGAGCTACTACGAGCAGTACTTC.

DNA of the CDR3: TGCGCCAGCCTGATCCTGACTAGCGGAAATAGGGATGAGCAGTTCTTC. Residues: CASLILTSGNRDEQFF. This chain connects TRBV5-1 to TRBJ2-1; 9 bases agree with TRBD2. CDR1 and CDR2 from the germline V gene are SGHRS and YFSETQ. The CDR3 is 16 amino acids. The junction had 16 bases not matched to a gene; V was cut back by 7 bases and J by 8 bases.